This T cell receptor (beta chain) was sequenced during a study of cytomegalovirus exposure and HLA in healthy donors. The CDR3 length is 16 residues. V was cut by 1 base and J by 3 bases, with 12 bases left in between. Germline assignment: CDR1 LNHNV and CDR2 YYDKDF (reference sequence). PCR amplification relied on 60 Vbeta primers (plus 13 Jbeta primers). TCRdb's copy holds only in-frame clones and misses some; the assay was immunoSEQ multiplex PCR. Of some 200,000 clones listed, 77% are singletons. Comment on this clone: What it binds is unknown.

General study findings and limits: Several V segments, TRBV6-2 and TRBV6-3 among them, could not be told apart and were dropped.

The chain uses TRBV15 and TRBJ1-4; D is ambiguous. The sequence came from an older woman in good health and CMV-seropositive. The sample consisted of PBMCs. The CDR3 spells CATSRGGNTPNEKLFF. The CDR3 DNA is TGTGCCACCAGCAGAGGCGGGAACACCCCTAATGAAAAACTGTTTTTT.